This T cell receptor beta chain came from a study of early T cells in non-severe SARS-CoV-2 infection. Study information: Sequencing of bulk RNA from unsorted whole blood was done, without chain pairing.

Each single cDNA molecule received a unique molecular identifier. TCRdb re-called the 5' RACE reads through MiXCR, storing one row per CDR3 protein. The sample lists tens of thousands of distinct CDR3 sequences; around a sixth were seen once. Whole-study findings and limits: Missing private and CD4 specificities, VDJdb matching favored anti-spike CD8 responses.

There are 14 residues in the CDR3. The germline V and J ends were trimmed by 1 base and 0 bases, with 4 bases remaining between them. Germline CDR1 SEHNR, CDR2 FQNEAQ (reference sequence). This clonotype was detected a few times. Its antigen is unknown. The V and J genes are TRBV7-9 and TRBJ1-3; D not resolved. Sequencing used whole blood, obtained at baseline. This TCR was recovered from an adult who was a healthcare worker with PCR-confirmed SARS-CoV-2 infection or an uninfected control (not recorded which). The CDR3 region is CASSLGLSGNTIYF. The DNA for the CDR3 is TGTGCCAGCAGCTTAGGGCTCTCTGGAAACACCATATATTTT.